One sample yielded the 26 T cell receptor beta chains listed below, sequenced in a study of blood T cells in healthy people across ages. Primers used in a second PCR of about 7 to 12 cycles were a sample-barcoded 5' primer and a J-beta primer mix. TCRdb ran MiXCR on the 5' RACE reads and lists one entry per CDR3 protein. The sample consists of about 1.6 million distinct CDR3 sequences, about 31% of them appearing once. Sequencing was done on a sample of blood. The receptors shown here come from a woman under 40 in good health.

This clonotype showed up just a few times. The chain employs TRBV30 and TRBJ2-7, with D perhaps TRBD1 (6 bases). V dropped 8 bases and J dropped 0 bases, with 20 bases sitting between them. CDR1 GTSNPN and CDR2 SVGIG come from the germline V gene (reference sequence). The CDR3 extends over 15 amino acids. CDR3 in DNA: TGTGCCGGCGCTAAAGGGGGACGGAACTCCTACGAGCAGTACTTC. This sequence encodes CAGAKGGRNSYEQYF.

This clonotype was seen only a few times. CDR3 sequence (DNA): TGTGCCAGCAGTGGTTTTGGTGGGAGTAGTGACAATGAGCAGTTCTTC. It is translated as CASSGFGGSSDNEQFF. The rearrangement uses TRBV12-3 or TRBV12-4 and TRBJ2-1, with D possibly matching TRBD2 (5 bases). With 5 bases removed from V and 5 bases from J, the gap between germline ends came to 19 bases. The CDR3 extends over 16 amino acids.

The chain links TRBV7-9 to TRBJ2-3, with D perhaps TRBD2 (6 bases). Trimming took off 8 bases at V and 0 bases at J, with 12 bases between the two ends. The CDR3 contains 14 residues. Germline V gene sequence: CDR1 SEHNR, CDR2 FQNEAQ (reference sequence). The CDR3 here is CASDSGFSTDTQYF. CDR3 bases: TGTGCCAGCGACAGCGGGTTCAGCACAGATACGCAGTATTTT.

This clonotype appeared once. This chain connects TRBV28 to TRBJ1-2, with 7 bases lining up with TRBD1. There are 15 residues in the CDR3. Germline V gives CDR1 MDHEN, CDR2 SYDVKM. Germline trimming cut 8 bases from V and 4 bases from J; bases unmatched to any gene: 13. Here the CDR3 DNA reads TGTGCCAGCGGATTCCGGACAGGACAACCCTATGGCTACACCTTC. This gives the protein CASGFRTGQPYGYTF.

The J gene is TRBJ2-3, the V gene TRBV20-1; no reliable D call. The J call may be wrong; the DNA end is better matched by TRBJ1-5. Germline assignment: CDR1 DFQATT and CDR2 SNEGSKA (reference sequence). The CDR3 length is 13 residues. The CDR3 coding sequence is TGCAGTGCTAGACTGGTCAGCACAGATACGCAGCATTTT. Encoded protein: CSARLVSTDTQHF.

The chain is built from TRBV7-9 and TRBJ2-1; TRBD2 matches 7 bases. The ends lost 5 bases at V and 7 bases at J; junction bases unmatched: 17. This CDR3 spans 17 amino acids. Looked up from germline, CDR1 is SEHNR and CDR2 is FQNEAQ (reference sequence). The CDR3 protein is CASSMMGAGVPINEQFF. CDR3 in DNA: TGTGCCAGCAGCATGATGGGCGCGGGAGTTCCCATAAATGAGCAGTTCTTC.

V and J are TRBV7-9 and TRBJ2-7; 11 bases are shared with TRBD2. The junction had 6 bases not matched to a gene; V was cut back by 5 bases and J by 3 bases. The CDR3 has 15 amino acids. In germline, CDR1 is SEHNR, CDR2 FQNEAQ (reference sequence). DNA for the CDR3: TGTGCCAGCAGCCAGTGGACTAGCGGGCTCTACGAGCAGTACTTC. Amino acid sequence: CASSQWTSGLYEQYF.

This clonotype was seen repeatedly, ten times or more. The chain recombines TRBV12-3 or TRBV12-4 with TRBJ2-1; tentatively, D is TRBD2 (7 bases). V lost 4 bases, J lost 7 bases, and 14 bases lay in between. This CDR3 region has 14 residues. CDR3 sequence: CASSWGGAINEQFF. Written as DNA, the CDR3 is TGTGCCAGCAGTTGGGGGGGCGCGATAAATGAGCAGTTCTTC.

This clonotype has more than one count but fewer than ten. The chain links TRBV20-1 to TRBJ2-7, with TRBD2 matching over 9 bases. The V gene end was trimmed by 7 bases and the J gene end by 2 bases; junction bases not matched to a gene: 9. The CDR3 covers 14 residues. Germline CDR1 reads DFQATT; CDR2 reads SNEGSKA (reference sequence). In DNA, the CDR3 is TGCAGTGTTCTTATGACTAGCGGAGCCTACGAGCAGTACTTC. Translating it yields CSVLMTSGAYEQYF.

This clonotype was detected ten times or more. V gene TRBV24-1 combines with J gene TRBJ2-1; D is perhaps TRBD1 (6 bases). In germline, CDR1 is KGHDR, CDR2 SFDVKD. The V end was cut by 7 bases, the J end by 8 bases, with 17 bases between. This CDR3 has 14 amino acids. In DNA form, the CDR3 reads TGTGCCACCAGCGATCCTACAGGGTCCGATGAGCAGTTCTTC. Its protein is CATSDPTGSDEQFF.

This clonotype was counted only a few times. The chain joins TRBV20-1 to TRBJ2-5, with D tentatively TRBD1 (5 bases). Trimming shortened V by 5 bases and J by 3 bases, and 16 bases separated the two germline ends. The germline gives CDR1 DFQATT, CDR2 SNEGSKA (reference sequence). The CDR3 contains 14 residues. The DNA for the CDR3 is TGCAGTGCTGGGGCCTTGTCTAGGGAAGAGACCCAGTACTTC. This translates into CSAGALSREETQYF.

The table lists this clonotype with a few counts. The CDR3 nucleotides are TGTGCCAGCAGCCCCGTCGGGGGTATCCAAGAGACCCAGTACTTC. This codes for CASSPVGGIQETQYF. The chain has TRBV5-6 and TRBJ2-5; possibly TRBD2 for D (6 bases). The germline gives CDR1 SGHDT, CDR2 YYEEEE. V was clipped by 4 bases and J by 1 base, with 14 bases between them. This CDR3 is 15 amino acids long. The full variable domain, rest sourced from reference TRBV5-6 and TRBJ2-5, is DAGVTQSPTHLIKTRGQQVTLRCSPKSGHDTVSWYQQALGQGPQFIFQYYEEEERQRGNFPDRFSGHQFPNYSSELNVNALLLGDSALYLCASSPVGGIQETQYFGPGTRLLVL.

This clonotype was seen a handful of times. A much more abundant neighbour one base away suggests this may be a read error. The rearrangement links TRBV12-3 or TRBV12-4 to TRBJ2-7, with 7 positions matching TRBD2. V gave up 8 bases and J gave up 6 bases; unmatched junction bases: 4. CDR3 length: 11 amino acids. CDR3 DNA sequence: TGTGCCAGCGGCGGGGGATGCGAGCAGTACTTC. Translating it yields CASGGGCEQYF.

This clonotype was seen a handful of times. The chain joins TRBV5-1 to TRBJ2-1; tentatively, D is TRBD1 (6 bases). Germline values: CDR1 SGHRS, CDR2 YFSETQ. CDR3 length equals 15 residues. Trimming took 2 bases from V and 3 from J, leaving 12 bases between them. The CDR3 loop is CASSLQGENYNEQFF. Written as DNA, the CDR3 is TGCGCCAGCAGCTTACAGGGAGAGAACTACAATGAGCAGTTCTTC.

The chain is built from TRBV4-1 and TRBJ2-1; TRBD2 agrees at 11 bases. The CDR3 sequence is 15 residues long. The V segment lost 3 bases and the J segment 7 bases; nucleotides outside the gene matches: 5. CDR1 is MGHRA and CDR2 is YSYEKL in the germline V gene. The CDR3 DNA is TGCGCCAGCAGCCAGATAGCGGGAGGGCCGAATGAGCAGTTCTTC. It specifies CASSQIAGGPNEQFF.

The chain links TRBV4-1 to TRBJ1-1; D unresolved. Per germline, CDR1 MGHRA and CDR2 YSYEKL. V gave up 0 bases and J gave up 1 base, with 6 bases separating them. The CDR3 runs 14 residues. Written as DNA, the CDR3 is TGCGCCAGCAGCCAAGATCCCGAGAACACTGAAGCTTTCTTT. It translates to CASSQDPENTEAFF.

The chain joins TRBV5-6 to TRBJ2-7; TRBD2 is a possible D gene (5 bases). V lost 4 bases and J 7 bases, leaving 18 bases between the germline ends. The CDR3 is 14 amino acids. In germline, CDR1 is SGHDT, CDR2 YYEEEE. The CDR3 DNA reads as TGTGCCAGCAGCGGCGGTGGGATAGCGCGGGAGCAGTACTTC. This translates into CASSGGGIAREQYF.

This clonotype was seen a handful of times. The chain joins TRBV6-6 to TRBJ2-7, with TRBD2 matching 10 bases. The germline V gene encodes CDR1 MNHNY and CDR2 SVGAGI (reference sequence). Unmatched junction bases numbered 7, after V lost 2 bases and J lost 3 bases. This CDR3 is built from 16 residues. Written as DNA, the CDR3 is TGTGCCAGCAGTTACGGATCTAGCGGGAGCCTCTACGAGCAGTACTTC. Encoded protein: CASSYGSSGSLYEQYF.

This clonotype was detected once. The V gene is TRBV20-1, the J gene TRBJ2-3; maybe TRBD2 (5 bases). V was pared by 7 bases and J by 5 bases, with 19 bases between. Germline values: CDR1 DFQATT, CDR2 SNEGSKA (reference sequence). The CDR3 has 14 residues. The CDR3 loop is CSVELVVRIDTQYF. The CDR3 nucleotides read TGCAGTGTTGAACTAGTAGTTCGCATAGATACGCAGTATTTT.

This rearrangement joins TRBV27 to TRBJ2-5, with D perhaps matching TRBD1 (7 bases). Trimming shortened V by 4 bases and J by 2 bases, and 14 bases separated the two germline ends. This CDR3 is 15 amino acids long. Germline CDR1 and CDR2: MNHEY and SMNVEV (reference sequence). Here the CDR3 reads CASSYGRGVQETQYF. In nucleotides, the CDR3 is TGTGCCAGCAGTTACGGCAGGGGGGTACAAGAGACCCAGTACTTC.

A few counts support this clonotype. The V gene is TRBV3-1, the J gene TRBJ1-1, with a weak D call TRBD1 (5 bases). Trimming took off 4 bases at V and 3 bases at J, with 12 bases between the two ends. This CDR3 comprises 14 residues. Germline CDR1 reads LGHDT; CDR2 reads YNNKEL (reference sequence). CDR3 in DNA: TGTGCCAGCAGCCCCAACGGGGGTGACACTGAAGCTTTCTTT. This gives the protein CASSPNGGDTEAFF.

The genes are TRBV19 and TRBJ2-5; possibly TRBD1 for D (5 bases). CDR1 and CDR2 (germline): LNHDA, SQIVND (reference sequence). The V gene lost 5 bases and the J gene lost 5 bases, with 15 bases spanning the gap. This CDR3 has 14 residues. The CDR3 nucleotides read TGTGCCAGTAGTTATGGCAGGGCCGAGGAGACCCAGTACTTC. It is translated as CASSYGRAEETQYF.

This clonotype has only a few counts. The CDR3: CASSPAQGSSYEQYF. The CDR3 bases are TGTGCCAGCAGCCCGGCCCAGGGGAGCTCCTACGAGCAGTACTTC. The rearrangement joins TRBV14 to TRBJ2-7; the D gene is possibly TRBD1 (6 bases). Trimming stripped 4 bases from V and 0 bases from J, with 13 bases between. The CDR3 sequence is 15 residues long. CDR1 SGHDN and CDR2 FVKESK come from the germline V gene.

This clonotype showed up just once. This chain uses TRBV20-1 with TRBJ2-5, with D possibly being TRBD2 (5 bases). V was cut by 4 bases and J by 5 bases, with 17 bases left in between. The germline V gene has CDR1 DFQATT and CDR2 SNEGSKA (reference sequence). The CDR3 length is 14 residues. CDR3 sequence: CSAIPAVERETQYF. In DNA, the CDR3 is TGCAGTGCTATCCCAGCGGTTGAAAGGGAGACCCAGTACTTC.

The chain combines TRBV29-1 with TRBJ1-4; tentatively, D is TRBD1 (5 bases). Deletions cut 6 bases from V and 8 bases from J, with 16 bases between. CDR3 size: 13 residues. CDR1 and CDR2 from the germline V gene are SQVTM and ANQGSEA. For the CDR3, the DNA is TGCAGCGTCCGCCAGGGACCGATGGAAAAACTGTTTTTT. Protein product: CSVRQGPMEKLFF.

This clonotype showed up many times. The V gene is TRBV29-1, the J gene TRBJ2-5, with a possible D match to TRBD2 (6 bases). The germline gives CDR1 SQVTM, CDR2 ANQGSEA. Between the trimmed V and J ends, which lost 3 bases and 5 bases, there was a span of 13 bases. CDR3 length equals 13 residues. CDR3 sequence: CSVDGPSAETQYF. DNA of the CDR3: TGCAGCGTTGACGGTCCTAGCGCCGAGACCCAGTACTTC.